This T cell receptor beta chain was captured in a study of shared clonotypes between healthy human individuals (dated by TCRdb to the early 2020s). Some background on the complete study: The cohort included three men and two women between 18 and 49 years of age. Different laboratories and diverse techniques were used to prepare libraries and sequence TCR repertoires, to increase sequencing depth and limit assay-specific biases. Per donor, three plates each were used for CD4 naive and CD4 memory, two for CD8 naive, and one for CD8 memory. To estimate repertoire size and how much clonotype sharing occurs between individuals, the study deeply sequenced the blood TCR repertoires of roughly 5 healthy adults. Between about 0.85 and 9.5 billion PBMCs per donor were obtained by leukapheresis.

The donors were healthy, HIV-negative adults who had no recently reported acute infections or vaccinations. Every donor was a Caucasian adult living in Nashville, Tennessee, USA. The CD8 memory samples were a combination of magnetically selected CD45RO+ cells and CCR7-negative CD45RA+ effector memory (TemRA) cells. Blood was obtained by leukapheresis, after which PBMCs were separated by Ficoll-Histopaque density gradient centrifugation and cryopreserved in liquid nitrogen vapor phase. Analytical flow cytometry was used to check the purity and quantity of each magnetically sorted T cell population. Genomic DNA was isolated from each sorted fraction and quantified by UV absorbance on a Nanodrop 2000c. In its sample, this clone was seen a few times. Its antigen is currently not known. Base qualities were left out, and no much larger clone turns up one base away. The identical CDR3 is also encoded by other nucleotide sequences in the sample.

Overall study outcomes, separate from this receptor: Sharing across a few donors was observed for approximately 4.6% of naive CD4, 3.5% of naive CD8, over 2% of memory CD4, and less than 0.45% of memory CD8 clonotypes. Compared with non-shared clonotypes, clonotypes shared by all four sorted-subset donors had higher generation probabilities. Incomplete sequencing was indicated by rarefaction of sorted-subset datasets, despite the large sequencing depth. The genetic and exposure-history diversity represented was limited by the small number of donors. Pairwise subsampling indicated that sequencing depth was expected to affect the degree of clonotype sharing among donors. Sampling was limited to blood, and TCR repertoires in tissue likely differ from TCR repertoires in blood. Larger estimated clonotype richness was generally found for naive subsets than for memory subsets.

Using the deep immunoSEQ assay, multiplex PCR amplified TCR CDR3 regions from genomic DNA. For each cell subset, the extracted genomic DNA was distributed evenly across all wells of several immunoSEQ 96-well plates, and each plate served as one replicate. Each replicate PCR for sorted subsets received 200 ng genomic DNA, equal to roughly 33,000 T cell genomes. Purified libraries were measured with a Qubit 3.0 fluorometer, size-checked on a Bioanalyzer 2100, and measured again with the KAPA Library Quantification kit. Each immunoSEQ 96-well plate was sequenced on its own single-read 150-cycle Illumina NextSeq 550 flow cell. Regarding the original processing steps: Because the immunoSEQ output included only junctional sequences and no quality scores, the filtering could not be the same as the filtering used for full-length reads. To assign V/J genes and CDR3, sequences were annotated against IMGT germline references using PyIR, a Python wrapper for IgBLAST v1.9. Reads were removed for weak V/J assignments (E-value above 1e-6), missing CDR3, stop codons, out-of-frame junctions, or ambiguous translated residues. A V3J clonotype was defined by an identical inferred V gene, J gene, and CDR3 amino acid sequence. Percentage overlap between repertoires was calculated by dividing the number of shared unique clonotypes by the size of the smaller repertoire. Richness of each repertoire was evaluated using RTK rarefaction, the Chao1 estimator, and Recon v2.1 estimates of unobserved clonotypes. Generation probabilities for all TCRbeta clonotypes obtained by the gDNA method from a handful of donors were computed using OLGA. In TCRdb, the immuneACCESS table is reduced to in-frame sequences with V and J assigned. These tables do not hold every clone; where another copy was compared, an unresolved V gene accounts for under half, and the others remain unexplained. The V and J calls and clone size are taken from that table; D and trimming were inferred from the DNA. The sample records roughly 320,000 clones, more than 75% of which are singletons. The top ten clones comprise roughly 15% of the sample.

The origin of this receptor is a man younger than 35 in good health. The sample comprised memory CD8+ T cells sorted from blood. This specimen's cell subset or site label, per the study, means: CD45RO+ cells pooled with CCR7-negative TemRA cells.

The CDR3 amino acid sequence is: CASSFGQGYEQYF. At the DNA level, the sequence is TGTGCCAGCAGCTTTGGACAGGGCTACGAGCAGTACTTC. The chain uses TRBV11-3 and TRBJ2-7; 8 bases in between match TRBD1. The germline V gene encodes CDR1 SGHNT and CDR2 YENEEA. The CDR3 runs 13 residues from the cysteine to the phenylalanine. Of all the DNA, just the CDR3 is kept, 39 bases in frame from base 1. Germline trimming amounts to 3 bases on V and 3 bases on J, with 1 as the count of junction bases outside the gene matches.